One and the same sample provided the 18 T cell receptor beta chains below, sequenced in a study of blood T cell repertoires in COVID-19. Profiled with immunoSEQ multiplex PCR; TCRdb holds only in-frame clones, not every one. The sample includes around 160,000 clones, around 80% seen only once; the top ten take about 39%. The source material was peripheral blood. Source of these receptors: a human donor in a cohort sampled during active COVID-19.

The chain is built from TRBV4-3 and TRBJ2-5, with TRBD2 identical over 8 bases. In germline, CDR1 is LGHNA, CDR2 YSLEER. Trimming at V came to 4 bases and at J to 5 bases, leaving 12 bases not matched to a gene. The CDR3 runs to 16 residues. In DNA form, the CDR3 reads TGCGCCAGCAGCCCAGTAGTCGGGACTAGTAAGGAGACCCAGTACTTC. Protein product: CASSPVVGTSKETQYF.

The V call is TRBV23-1, the J call TRBJ1-1, with 9 bases aligning to TRBD1. TRBV23-1 is classed as an ORF, of uncertain function. Germline trimming cut 0 bases from V and 4 bases from J; bases unmatched to any gene: 21. This CDR3 region has 21 residues. DNA of the CDR3: TGCGCCAGCAGTCAATCGGGGGTCGGAGGACAGGGGAGATTCTGGTTCACTGAAGCTTTCTTT. Its translation: CASSQSGVGGQGRFWFTEAFF.

This clone is a singleton in its sample. The rearrangement joins TRBV6-5 to TRBJ1-5; possibly TRBD1 for D (5 bases). There are 14 residues in the CDR3. From germline, CDR1 is MNHEY and CDR2 SVGAGI. Trimming took off 6 bases at V and 11 bases at J, with 20 bases between the two ends. The CDR3 region has the DNA TGTGCCAGCAGCCGGGACGGGGGAGCGATAGCCCAGCATTTT. It encodes CASSRDGGAIAQHF.

The V and J genes are TRBV19 and TRBJ1-1, with a possible D match to TRBD1 (5 bases). Germline CDR1 is LNHDA and CDR2 is SQIVND (reference sequence). The CDR3 covers 16 residues. Trimming took 1 base from V and 2 from J, leaving 14 bases between them. The CDR3 region has the DNA TGTGCCAGTAGTATAGTCAGGACCGGGGGTAACACTGAAGCTTTCTTT. It encodes CASSIVRTGGNTEAFF.

The rearrangement links TRBV9 to TRBJ2-1, with a tentative D call TRBD2 (5 bases). Looked up from germline, CDR1 is SGDLS and CDR2 is YYNGEE. The V gene lost 0 bases and the J gene lost 6 bases, with 22 bases spanning the gap. CDR3 length: 18 residues. CDR3 sequence: CASSVEPWARRKGNEQFF. The CDR3 nucleotides are TGTGCCAGCAGCGTAGAACCCTGGGCCAGGAGGAAGGGCAATGAGCAGTTCTTC.

This clone turned up a few times. The chain carries TRBV7-9 and TRBJ1-3; D unclear. Germline CDR1 is SEHNR and CDR2 is FQNEAQ (reference sequence). The ends were cut back, 5 bases at V and 4 bases at J, with 18 bases in the middle. This CDR3 has 16 residues. The CDR3 DNA follows: TGTGCCAGCAGCCCACAAAACAGTGGGTCCGGAAACACCATATATTTT. Translating gives CASSPQNSGSGNTIYF.

This chain links TRBV18 with TRBJ2-2; 8 bases are a match to TRBD1. Germline assignment: CDR1 KGHSH and CDR2 LQKENI. The CDR3 spans 14 residues. The junction had 6 bases not matched to a gene; V was cut back by 3 bases and J by 9 bases. The CDR3 sequence is CASSPSGQGRELFF. DNA of the CDR3: TGTGCCAGCTCACCGTCTGGACAGGGTCGGGAGCTGTTTTTT.

This chain connects TRBV2 to TRBJ2-6; TRBD1 might be the D (5 bases). V shed 6 bases and J shed 4 bases, with 10 bases lying between them. The germline gives CDR1 SNHLY, CDR2 FYNNEI. This CDR3 spans 14 amino acids. The CDR3 protein is CASRSWGGANVLTF. The CDR3 DNA is TGTGCCAGCAGGTCCTGGGGCGGGGCCAACGTCCTGACTTTC.

The chain recombines TRBV6-2 or TRBV6-3 with TRBJ2-1, with 8 bases lining up with TRBD2. Germline CDR1 reads MNHEY; CDR2 reads SVGEGT. The J segment lost 5 bases and the V segment lost 4 bases, leaving 10 bases of the junction unmatched. The CDR3 loop spans 16 amino acids. The CDR3 protein is CASSFLSGGLNNEQFF. The CDR3 nucleotides read TGTGCCAGCAGTTTCCTCAGCGGGGGCCTTAACAATGAGCAGTTCTTC.

The V and J genes are TRBV7-2 and TRBJ2-7, with D possibly matching TRBD2 (6 bases). Germline CDR1 and CDR2: SGHTA and FQGNSA. The ends were cut back, 4 bases at V and 6 bases at J, with 13 bases in the middle. This CDR3 is built from 13 residues. The CDR3 here is CASSSHWEAEQYF. The DNA for the CDR3 is TGTGCCAGCAGCTCCCACTGGGAGGCCGAGCAGTACTTC.

This chain joins TRBV4-1 and TRBJ2-7, with D possibly being TRBD1 (6 bases). Germline V gene sequence: CDR1 MGHRA, CDR2 YSYEKL. Trimming took off 4 bases at V and 3 bases at J, with 10 bases between the two ends. The CDR3 covers 13 residues. CDR3 protein: CASSRPTGYEQYF. The CDR3 region has the DNA TGCGCCAGCAGCCGACCGACAGGCTACGAGCAGTACTTC.

The chain has TRBV7-9 and TRBJ1-1; weak D call: TRBD1 (5 bases). This CDR3 is built from 15 residues. Germline lookup yields CDR1 SEHNR and CDR2 FQNEAQ (reference sequence). V lost 5 bases and J lost 5, with 18 bases in between. The CDR3, as DNA: TGTGCCAGCAGCCCCCCCGGGGTTGGGGGGACTGAAGCTTTCTTT. It translates to CASSPPGVGGTEAFF.

This chain joins TRBV7-8 and TRBJ1-1, with 8 nucleotides matching TRBD1. CDR3 length equals 14 residues. J lost 5 bases, V lost 4 bases, and 6 bases had no gene match. Germline CDR1 and CDR2: SGHVS and FQNEAQ. The CDR3 spells CASSYQGAGTEAFF. CDR3 in DNA: TGTGCCAGCAGCTACCAGGGGGCTGGTACTGAAGCTTTCTTT. Combining the CDR3 with reference TRBV7-8 and TRBJ1-1 gives the whole variable domain GAGVSQSPRYKVAKRGQDVALRCDPISGHVSLFWYQQALGQGPEFLTYFQNEAQLDKSGLPSDRFFAERPEGSVSTLKIQRTQQEDSAVYLCASSYQGAGTEAFFGQGTRLTVV.

This clone showed up just once. The rearrangement uses TRBV7-2 and TRBJ1-1, with D unresolved. Trimming stripped 2 bases from V and 0 bases from J, with 7 bases between. The CDR3 spans 14 residues. The V gene's germline CDR1 is SGHTA and CDR2 FQGNSA. Here the CDR3 DNA reads TGTGCCAGCAGCTTAAATCTTCTGAACACTGAAGCTTTCTTT. Its protein is CASSLNLLNTEAFF.

The chain recombines TRBV4-3 with TRBJ2-1, with 8 bases identical to TRBD1. Germline values: CDR1 LGHNA, CDR2 YSLEER. Losses at the gene ends were 0 bases for V and 9 bases for J; bases not matched to a gene: 4. The CDR3 covers 14 residues. The CDR3 region has the DNA TGCGCCAGCAGCCAAGATTCAGGGGGCCTTGAGCAGTTCTTC. The encoded protein is CASSQDSGGLEQFF.

The chain's CDR3 is CASSLGWDRGYEQYF. CDR3 DNA: TGTGCCAGCAGCTTAGGGTGGGACAGGGGATACGAGCAGTACTTC. This chain joins TRBV7-9 and TRBJ2-7; 10 bases are a match to TRBD1. V was pared by 1 base and J by 4 bases, with 4 bases of the junction left unmatched. CDR1 and CDR2 (germline): SEHNR, FQNEAQ (reference sequence). This CDR3 has 15 amino acids. The full variable domain, completed using reference TRBV7-9 and TRBJ2-7, is DTGVSQNPRHKITKRGQNVTFRCDPISEHNRLYWYRQTLGQGPEFLTYFQNEAQLEKSRLLSDRFSAERPKGSFSTLEIQRTEQGDSAMYLCASSLGWDRGYEQYFGPGTRLTVT.

This clone was found a few times. J is TRBJ2-7 and V is TRBV10-1, with TRBD1 matching 8 bases. The trim removed 10 bases at V and 6 bases at J, leaving 11 bases unmatched. The germline gives CDR1 WNHNN, CDR2 SYGVQD (reference sequence). This CDR3 spans 13 amino acids. CDR3 protein: CATPDREDFEQYF. The CDR3 DNA is TGCGCCACCCCGGACAGGGAGGACTTCGAGCAGTACTTC.

The table lists this clone with a count of one. The chain joins TRBV9 to TRBJ2-5, with 14 nucleotides matching TRBD2. There are 16 residues in the CDR3. Per germline, CDR1 SGDLS and CDR2 YYNGEE. With 3 bases clipped from V and 1 base from J, the junction kept 2 bases outside the gene matches. CDR3: CASSATSGGAQETQYF. Written as DNA, the CDR3 is TGTGCCAGCAGCGCGACTAGCGGGGGGGCCCAAGAGACCCAGTACTTC.